The 8 T cell receptor beta chains listed next were all sequenced from one sample in a study of beta chain features in type 1 diabetes. As every portion of the isolated RNA was reverse transcribed, the sequencing read expressed TCRB transcripts. Only in-frame clones appear in the TCRdb table, and some are missing; sequencing was by immunoSEQ multiplex PCR. Here the sample spans about 220,000 clones, about 11% being singletons. Material for sequencing was central memory CD4+ T cells from blood. Receptors were obtained from a man between 18 and 29 years old in good health.

This clone has just a few counts. This rearrangement joins TRBV5-5 to TRBJ2-5, with 8 bases fitting TRBD1. The V and J ends lost 4 bases and 0 bases, in that order; junction bases with no gene match: 5. Germline V gives CDR1 SGHKS, CDR2 YYEKEE (reference sequence). CDR3 length: 15 amino acids. The CDR3: CASSPKDRDQETQYF. In DNA form, the CDR3 reads TGTGCCAGCAGCCCGAAGGACAGGGACCAAGAGACCCAGTACTTC.

This clone was counted ten times or more. This chain uses TRBV29-1 with TRBJ1-1, with D uncertain. Trimming took 4 bases from V and 1 from J, leaving 10 bases between them. CDR1 SQVTM and CDR2 ANQGSEA come from the germline V gene. The CDR3 contains 13 residues. This chain's CDR3 is CSVALTGNTEAFF. CDR3 DNA sequence: TGCAGCGTTGCCCTAACCGGGAACACTGAAGCTTTCTTT. Combining the CDR3 with reference TRBV29-1 and TRBJ1-1 gives the whole variable domain SAVISQKPSRDICQRGTSLTIQCQVDSQVTMMFWYRQQPGQSLTLIATANQGSEATYESGFVIDKFPISRPNLTFSTLTVSNMSPEDSSIYLCSVALTGNTEAFFGQGTRLTVV.

This clone has more than one count but fewer than ten. The chain has TRBV27 and TRBJ2-6, with D hard to call. V shed 5 bases and J shed 2 bases, with 19 bases lying between them. Germline V gene lookup returns CDR1 MNHEY and CDR2 SMNVEV (reference sequence). The CDR3 runs to 18 residues. CDR3 bases: TGTGCCAGCAGTACTTACCGTACTCCAGGACCTGGGGCCAACGTCCTGACTTTC. This translates into CASSTYRTPGPGANVLTF.

V and J are TRBV18 and TRBJ2-5; TRBD2 matches at 11 bases. V shed 5 bases and J 4 bases; nucleotides not matched to a gene: 6. The CDR3 consists of 15 residues. Germline V gives CDR1 KGHSH, CDR2 LQKENI. The CDR3 bases are TGTGCCAGCTCATTACTAGCGGGAGAGCCAGAGACCCAGTACTTC. Amino acids: CASSLLAGEPETQYF.

This chain uses TRBV9 with TRBJ1-1; TRBD1 is a possible D gene (5 bases). Per germline, CDR1 SGDLS and CDR2 YYNGEE. V lost 4 bases to trimming and J lost 5 bases, with 15 bases between them. The CDR3 loop spans 14 amino acids. The chain's CDR3 is CASSPVVGGTEAFF. CDR3 bases: TGTGCCAGCAGCCCTGTGGTTGGGGGGACTGAAGCTTTCTTT. The whole variable domain, remainder taken from reference TRBV9 and TRBJ1-1, is DSGVTQTPKHLITATGQRVTLRCSPRSGDLSVYWYQQSLDQGLQFLIQYYNGEERAKGNILERFSAQQFPDLHSELNLSSLELGDSALYFCASSPVVGGTEAFFGQGTRLTVV.

This clone has just a few counts. This chain connects TRBV7-3 to TRBJ2-3, with D possibly being TRBD2 (6 bases). Trimming cost V 0 bases and J 0 bases, with 13 bases left between them. Germline-derived CDR1 and CDR2 are SGHTA and FQGTGA. The CDR3 has 17 amino acids. CDR3 coding DNA: TGTGCCAGCAGCTTAACTGGCTCGGGACTTAGCACAGATACGCAGTATTTT. Translating it yields CASSLTGSGLSTDTQYF.

In its sample, this clone was seen a few times. The chain couples TRBV29-1 to TRBJ2-1; possibly TRBD2 for D (6 bases). V was trimmed by 7 bases and J by 9 bases, leaving 19 bases between them. CDR1 SQVTM and CDR2 ANQGSEA come from the germline V gene. The CDR3 totals 13 residues. This CDR3 is CSAGRRAEGEQFF. DNA for the CDR3: TGCAGCGCCGGGAGACGTGCAGAGGGTGAGCAGTTCTTC.

This sequence joins TRBV5-4 and TRBJ2-1, with D perhaps matching TRBD2 (6 bases). Trimming left V 2 bases short and J 4 bases short, with 10 bases between. Germline CDR1 SGHNT, CDR2 YYREEE (reference sequence). The CDR3 length is 14 residues. The CDR3, as DNA: TGTGCCAGCAGCTTCGGCGGGGAGTACAATGAGCAGTTCTTC. This gives the protein CASSFGGEYNEQFF.